This T cell receptor (beta chain) originates from a study of radiotherapy plus CTLA-4 blockade in lung cancer. V was pared by 3 bases and J by 4 bases, with 7 bases between. Germline CDR1 is ENHRY and CDR2 is SYGVKD. This CDR3 region has 12 residues. Data came from immunoSEQ multiplex PCR; TCRdb stores just in-frame clones and leaves some out. The sample holds around 45,000 clones, around 69% seen once. About this clone: Its antigen is as yet unknown.

Study outcomes and limitations: Blood TCR clones of tumor origin expanded after radiotherapy plus ipilimumab. Increased serum interferon-beta after radiation also reportedly predicted response strongly.

The V call is TRBV10-3, the J call TRBJ2-7, with no clear D. The receptor was isolated from a human donor with non-small cell lung cancer who had stable disease on radiotherapy plus ipilimumab. This specimen consisted of peripheral blood, obtained from a patient treated with radiotherapy plus ipilimumab. The DNA for the CDR3 is TGTGCCATCAGTGAAACCACATACGAGCAGTACTTC. It translates to CAISETTYEQYF.